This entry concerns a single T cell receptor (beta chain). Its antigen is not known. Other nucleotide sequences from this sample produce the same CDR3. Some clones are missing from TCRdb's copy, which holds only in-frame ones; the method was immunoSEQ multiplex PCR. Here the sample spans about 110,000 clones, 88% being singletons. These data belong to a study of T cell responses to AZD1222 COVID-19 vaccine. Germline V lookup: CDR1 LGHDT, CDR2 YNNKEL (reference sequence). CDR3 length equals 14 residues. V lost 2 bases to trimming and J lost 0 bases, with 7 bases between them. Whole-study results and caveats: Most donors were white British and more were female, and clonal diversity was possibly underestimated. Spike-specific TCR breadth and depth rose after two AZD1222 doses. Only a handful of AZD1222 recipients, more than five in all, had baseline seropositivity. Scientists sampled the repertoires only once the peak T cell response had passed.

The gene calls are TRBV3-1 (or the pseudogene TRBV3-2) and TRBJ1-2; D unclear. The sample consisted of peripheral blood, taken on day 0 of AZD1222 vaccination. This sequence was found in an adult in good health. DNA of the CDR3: TGTGCCAGCAGCCAACAAGCTGCTAACTATGGCTACACCTTC. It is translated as CASSQQAANYGYTF.